The next 30 T cell receptor beta chains were all read from a single sample in a study of blood T cell repertoires in COVID-19. Generated by immunoSEQ multiplex PCR, the TCRdb table keeps only in-frame clones and is missing some. The sample consists of about 170,000 clones, roughly 90% of them appearing once. Sequencing was carried out using peripheral blood. These receptors were obtained from a man younger than 45 with COVID-19, enrolled during active disease.

The CDR3: CASSVYLGLANYGYTF. CDR3 in DNA: TGTGCCAGCAGCGTATACCTGGGTCTAGCTAACTATGGCTACACCTTC. The rearrangement links TRBV5-6 to TRBJ1-2; D is ambiguous. Trimming left V 4 bases short and J 0 bases short, with 16 bases between. CDR3 length equals 16 residues. The V gene's germline CDR1 is SGHDT and CDR2 YYEEEE.

The chain combines TRBV6-5 with TRBJ2-3; D is uncertain. There are 12 residues in the CDR3. Per the germline V gene, CDR1 is MNHEY and CDR2 is SVGAGI. Trimming cost V 7 bases and J 7 bases, with 12 bases left between them. The CDR3 spells CASTSPRNTQYF. The DNA for the CDR3 is TGTGCCAGCACTTCCCCGCGGAATACGCAGTATTTT.

This rearrangement joins TRBV28 to TRBJ1-5; D perhaps matches TRBD1 (5 bases). The germline V gene has CDR1 MDHEN and CDR2 SYDVKM. Trimming shortened V by 7 bases and J by 6 bases, and 16 bases separated the two germline ends. The CDR3 spans 14 residues. CDR3: CASIYGGDGQPQHF. DNA for the CDR3: TGTGCCAGCATATACGGAGGGGATGGTCAGCCCCAGCATTTT.

J is TRBJ1-6 and V is TRBV7-9; TRBD1 agrees at 8 bases. The CDR3 spans 15 residues. Trimming cost V 5 bases and J 6 bases; bases outside gene matches: 6. Germline lookup yields CDR1 SEHNR and CDR2 FQNEAQ (reference sequence). The CDR3 loop is CASSALGQGNSPLHF. In DNA form, the CDR3 reads TGTGCCAGCAGCGCCTTAGGACAGGGTAATTCACCCCTCCACTTT.

The rearrangement uses TRBV7-9 and TRBJ2-7, with 7 bases that match TRBD2. The CDR3 has 14 amino acids. The germline gives CDR1 SEHNR, CDR2 FQNEAQ (reference sequence). Losses at the gene ends were 5 bases for V and 2 bases for J; bases not matched to a gene: 6. The CDR3 region has the DNA TGTGCCAGCAGCCAGCGGGGACTCCCCTACGAGCAGTACTTC. Translated, it gives CASSQRGLPYEQYF.

This sequence joins TRBV9 and TRBJ2-1, with TRBD2 matching 7 bases. The germline V gene encodes CDR1 SGDLS and CDR2 YYNGEE. J was trimmed by 5 bases and V by 4 bases; bases with no gene match: 15. The CDR3 totals 17 residues. CDR3 sequence reads: CASSIQSSGLSHNEQFF. The CDR3 region has the DNA TGTGCCAGCAGCATTCAATCTAGCGGCCTGTCCCACAATGAGCAGTTCTTC.

This clone was observed a single time. The chain has TRBV9 and TRBJ1-5, with unresolved D. The CDR3 length is 15 residues. Germline CDR1 SGDLS, CDR2 YYNGEE. V was clipped by 4 bases and J by 4 bases, with 15 bases between them. The CDR3 bases are TGTGCCAGCAGCCCCTGGAGGTACGATAATCAGCCCCAGCATTTT. It specifies CASSPWRYDNQPQHF.

The CDR3 DNA is TGCGCCAGCAGCTTGTGGAGCGGGGACTACAATGAGCAGTTCTTC. Protein: CASSLWSGDYNEQFF. The J gene is TRBJ2-1, the V gene TRBV5-1; 7 nucleotides align to TRBD2. The CDR3 contains 15 residues. V lost 1 base and J lost 3; bases outside the gene matches: 4. CDR1 and CDR2 (germline): SGHRS, YFSETQ. The variable domain in full, completed from reference TRBV5-1 and TRBJ2-1, reads KAGVTQTPRYLIKTRGQQVTLSCSPISGHRSVSWYQQTPGQGLQFLFEYFSETQRNKGNFPGRFSGRQFSNSRSEMNVSTLELGDSALYLCASSLWSGDYNEQFFGPGTRLTVL.

V and J are TRBV5-8 and TRBJ2-6; D remains unclear. V shed 0 bases and J shed 0 bases, with 4 bases lying between them. Looked up from germline, CDR1 is SGHTS and CDR2 is YDEGEE. The CDR3 totals 15 residues. The CDR3 DNA follows: TGTGCCAGCAGCTTGGCCCACTCTGGGGCCAACGTCCTGACTTTC. Its translation: CASSLAHSGANVLTF.

V usage is TRBV5-1 and J usage is TRBJ2-1; TRBD2 matches 8 bases. Germline V gene data show CDR1 as SGHRS and CDR2 as YFSETQ. This CDR3 spans 15 amino acids. J was trimmed by 2 bases and V by 4 bases; bases with no gene match: 5. The DNA for the CDR3 is TGCGCCAGCAGCCACGGGACTAGTACCTACAATGAGCAGTTCTTC. Amino acids: CASSHGTSTYNEQFF.

The rearrangement uses TRBV19 and TRBJ1-6; unclear D gene. The germline V and J ends were trimmed by 7 bases and 9 bases, with 13 bases remaining between them. Germline V gene sequence: CDR1 LNHDA, CDR2 SQIVND (reference sequence). This CDR3 has 13 residues. The CDR3 here is CASTSVPGSPLHF. DNA of the CDR3: TGTGCCAGTACCTCCGTCCCAGGTTCACCCCTCCACTTT.

The V call is TRBV7-8, the J call TRBJ2-6, with D possibly matching TRBD2 (5 bases). The CDR3 length is 15 residues. V was shortened by 8 bases and J by 4 bases, with 15 bases between the two germline ends. Germline CDR1 reads SGHVS; CDR2 reads FQNEAQ. CDR3 in DNA: TGTGCCAGCGCCCTCCGAGGGTCGGGGGCCAACGTCCTGACTTTC. It is translated as CASALRGSGANVLTF.

The chain carries TRBV2 and TRBJ1-5; the match to TRBD1 covers 7 bases. The CDR3 runs to 15 residues. Per germline, CDR1 SNHLY and CDR2 FYNNEI. J lost 1 base, V lost 2 bases, and 2 bases had no gene match. DNA for the CDR3: TGTGCCAGCAGTGAACAGGGACAGAGCAATCAGCCCCAGCATTTT. Its translation is CASSEQGQSNQPQHF.

In this sample, this clone turned up a few times. The chain recombines TRBV19 with TRBJ1-1; unclear D gene. From germline, CDR1 is LNHDA and CDR2 SQIVND (reference sequence). V shed 5 bases and J shed 5 bases, with 12 bases lying between them. This CDR3 is built from 13 residues. For the CDR3, the DNA is TGTGCCAGTAGTCAGACAAGCTGGACTGAAGCTTTCTTT. It specifies CASSQTSWTEAFF.

The chain couples TRBV2 to TRBJ2-7, with 10 nucleotides matching TRBD2. This CDR3 is built from 15 residues. Germline V CDR1 and CDR2: SNHLY, FYNNEI. Trimming removed 6 bases from V and 4 bases from J; junction bases left unmatched: 9. CDR3 in DNA: TGTGCCAGCAGCCTGGGACTAGCGATACTATACGAGCAGTACTTC. Translating gives CASSLGLAILYEQYF.

The chain has TRBV2 and TRBJ2-5; 8 bases match TRBD1. Germline V lookup: CDR1 SNHLY, CDR2 FYNNEI. The CDR3 covers 14 residues. With 2 bases clipped from V and 5 bases from J, the junction kept 4 bases outside the gene matches. CDR3 sequence: CASSEQGARETQYF. In nucleotides, the CDR3 is TGTGCCAGCAGTGAACAGGGGGCTAGGGAGACCCAGTACTTC.

The rearrangement links TRBV7-2 to TRBJ1-4, with TRBD1 matching over 7 bases. The CDR3 loop spans 12 amino acids. The germline V gene encodes CDR1 SGHTA and CDR2 FQGNSA. Losses at the gene ends were 6 bases for V and 12 bases for J; bases not matched to a gene: 7. The CDR3 DNA reads as TGTGCCAGCAGAGGAGGGGGCGCGGAACTGTTTTTT. It specifies CASRGGGAELFF.

This chain links TRBV10-3 with TRBJ2-7; TRBD2 aligns across 8 bases. Germline assignment: CDR1 ENHRY and CDR2 SYGVKD. The V gene end was trimmed by 2 bases and the J gene end by 9 bases; junction bases not matched to a gene: 12. CDR3 length equals 15 residues. The CDR3 loop reads CAISERLATPRGQYF. Written as DNA, the CDR3 is TGTGCCATCAGTGAGAGACTAGCGACACCCCGGGGGCAGTACTTC.

The chain has TRBV27 and TRBJ2-3, with 7 bases lining up with TRBD2. Per germline, CDR1 MNHEY and CDR2 SMNVEV (reference sequence). Trimming at V came to 3 bases and at J to 2 bases, leaving 5 bases not matched to a gene. This CDR3 has 15 amino acids. The CDR3 DNA reads TGTGCCAGCAGTTTTAGGGGAGGGTTCACAGATACGCAGTATTTT. Amino acids: CASSFRGGFTDTQYF.

The CDR3 here is CSVGQGRTEAFF. In DNA form, the CDR3 reads TGCAGCGTAGGACAGGGGAGGACTGAAGCTTTCTTT. The chain is built from TRBV29-1 and TRBJ1-1; 9 nucleotides line up with TRBD1. Germline V gene lookup returns CDR1 SQVTM and CDR2 ANQGSEA. V lost 6 bases and J lost 5; bases outside the gene matches: 4. CDR3 length: 12 residues.

The chain carries TRBV10-3 and TRBJ2-2, with 10 bases identical to TRBD2. The CDR3 spans 16 residues. The germline CDR1 and CDR2 sequences are ENHRY and SYGVKD. The junction had 10 bases not matched to a gene; V was cut back by 8 bases and J by 4 bases. CDR3 in DNA: TGTGCCATCCGTTCCGCTAGCGGGAGAGGCACCGGGGAGCTGTTTTTT. It translates to CAIRSASGRGTGELFF.

V gene TRBV3-1 (or the pseudogene TRBV3-2) combines with J gene TRBJ2-5; perhaps TRBD1 as D (8 bases). The CDR3 consists of 16 residues. V lost 4 bases and J 7 bases, leaving 22 bases between the germline ends. Per the germline V gene, CDR1 is LGHDT and CDR2 is YNNKEL (reference sequence). The CDR3 spells CASSPSPQGGARTQYF. Written as DNA, the CDR3 is TGTGCCAGCAGCCCCTCCCCACAGGGGGGGGCTAGGACCCAGTACTTC.

This clone was seen a few times. V gene TRBV28 combines with J gene TRBJ1-1; tentative D call: TRBD1 (6 bases). Germline-derived CDR1 and CDR2 are MDHEN and SYDVKM. Trimming left V 5 bases short and J 3 bases short, with 19 bases between. CDR3 size: 16 residues. CDR3 sequence (DNA): TGTGCCAGCAGTCCCCCCTCTTGGGGGCAGGACACTGAAGCTTTCTTT. This gives the protein CASSPPSWGQDTEAFF.

The chain is built from TRBV7-2 and TRBJ2-5; tentatively, D is TRBD1 (6 bases). This CDR3 region has 14 residues. Per the germline V gene, CDR1 is SGHTA and CDR2 is FQGNSA. V was trimmed by 3 bases and J by 5 bases, leaving 13 bases between them. The CDR3 is CASSFGTYAETQYF. The CDR3 DNA reads as TGTGCCAGCAGCTTCGGGACATACGCGGAGACCCAGTACTTC.

The rearrangement links TRBV6-2 or TRBV6-3 to TRBJ1-6, with TRBD1 matching 7 bases. This CDR3 contains 14 residues. Germline V gene lookup returns CDR1 MNHEY and CDR2 SVGEGT. Trimming took 3 bases from V and 11 from J; bases not matched to a gene: 7. This CDR3 reads CASSYTGEGPPLHF. The CDR3 DNA follows: TGTGCCAGCAGTTATACAGGGGAAGGGCCACCCCTCCACTTT.

The chain joins TRBV29-1 to TRBJ1-2; 7 bases match TRBD1. Germline loops: CDR1 SQVTM, CDR2 ANQGSEA. The junction had 2 bases not matched to a gene; V was cut back by 6 bases and J by 4 bases. CDR3 length: 11 amino acids. The CDR3 DNA reads TGCAGCGTCGGGACAGTCTATGGCTACACCTTC. Protein sequence: CSVGTVYGYTF.

The V and J genes are TRBV7-2 and TRBJ2-5, with 10 bases matching TRBD1. CDR3 length: 16 residues. The V gene's germline CDR1 is SGHTA and CDR2 FQGNSA. V lost 5 bases, J lost 7 bases, and 13 bases stayed unmatched. CDR3 amino acids: CASSDRDRGLEGTQYF. CDR3 in DNA: TGTGCCAGCAGCGACCGGGACAGGGGCTTGGAGGGGACCCAGTACTTC. Full variable domain (missing parts from reference TRBV7-2 and TRBJ2-5): GAGVSQSPSNKVTEKGKDVELRCDPISGHTALYWYRQSLGQGLEFLIYFQGNSAPDKSGLPSDRFSAERTGGSVSTLTIQRTQQEDSAVYLCASSDRDRGLEGTQYFGPGTRLLVL.

The chain employs TRBV29-1 and TRBJ2-2; D is perhaps TRBD1 (6 bases). The CDR3 contains 14 residues. V was trimmed by 5 bases and J by 2 bases, leaving 12 bases between them. Per the germline V gene, CDR1 is SQVTM and CDR2 is ANQGSEA. The chain's CDR3 is CSVLGQLNTGELFF. The CDR3, as DNA: TGCAGCGTTCTAGGACAGTTAAACACCGGGGAGCTGTTTTTT.

This chain connects TRBV3-1 (or the pseudogene TRBV3-2) to TRBJ1-2; D unclear. Germline CDR1 LGHDT, CDR2 YNNKEL (reference sequence). The CDR3 spans 15 residues. Trimming pared 0 bases from V and 1 base from J, leaving 9 bases between. CDR3: CASSQEAGGNYGYTF. CDR3 DNA sequence: TGTGCCAGCAGCCAAGAGGCAGGAGGTAACTATGGCTACACCTTC.

The genes are TRBV12-3 or TRBV12-4 and TRBJ1-3, with D maybe TRBD1 (5 bases). Trimming took 10 bases from V and 2 from J, leaving 12 bases between them. This CDR3 is built from 13 residues. The DNA for the CDR3 is TGTGCCACCTCCGGGGGACCTGGAAACACCATATATTTT. Translation: CATSGGPGNTIYF.